The entry that follows covers one TCR beta chain sequence. Germline V gene data show CDR1 as MNHNS and CDR2 as SASEGT. V lost 0 bases and J lost 3, with 3 bases in between. CDR3 length: 13 amino acids. This entry is derived from a study of T cell responses to AZD1222 COVID-19 vaccine. The method was immunoSEQ multiplex PCR; TCRdb's version includes in-frame clones alone and lacks a portion of them. The sample consists of approximately 97,000 clones, approximately 81% of them appearing once. The chain links TRBV6-1 to TRBJ1-5; D ambiguous. The receptor was isolated from an adult in good health. Specimen: peripheral blood, collected on day 0 of AZD1222 vaccination. CDR3 DNA: TGTGCCAGCAGTGAAGCTAACAATCAGCCCCAGCATTTT. Its protein is CASSEANNQPQHF.